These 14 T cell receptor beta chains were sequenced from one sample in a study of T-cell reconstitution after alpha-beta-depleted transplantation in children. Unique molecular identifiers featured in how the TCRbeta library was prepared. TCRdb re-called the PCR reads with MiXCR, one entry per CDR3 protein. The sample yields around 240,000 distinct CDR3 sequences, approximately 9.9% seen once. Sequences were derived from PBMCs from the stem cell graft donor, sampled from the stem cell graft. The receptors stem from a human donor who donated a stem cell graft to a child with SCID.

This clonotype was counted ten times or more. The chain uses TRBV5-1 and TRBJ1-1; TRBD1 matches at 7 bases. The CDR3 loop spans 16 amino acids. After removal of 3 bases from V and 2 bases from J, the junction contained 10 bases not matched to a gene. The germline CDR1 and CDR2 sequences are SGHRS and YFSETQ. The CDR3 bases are TGCGCCAGCAGCTCGGGACAGCCTTCAGTTAACACTGAAGCTTTCTTT. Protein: CASSSGQPSVNTEAFF.

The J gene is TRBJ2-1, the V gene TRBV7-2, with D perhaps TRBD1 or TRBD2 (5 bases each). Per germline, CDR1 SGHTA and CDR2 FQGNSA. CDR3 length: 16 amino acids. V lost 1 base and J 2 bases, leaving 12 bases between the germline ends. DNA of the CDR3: TGTGCCAGCAGCTTAGAAGGGGTGAGGGCCTACAATGAGCAGTTCTTC. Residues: CASSLEGVRAYNEQFF.

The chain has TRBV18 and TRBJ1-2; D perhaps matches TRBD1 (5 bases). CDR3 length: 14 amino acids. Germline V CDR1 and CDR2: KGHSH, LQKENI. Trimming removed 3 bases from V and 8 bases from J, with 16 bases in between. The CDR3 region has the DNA TGTGCCAGCTCACCCCAGGGAGGGAGCCTAGGCTACACCTTC. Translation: CASSPQGGSLGYTF.

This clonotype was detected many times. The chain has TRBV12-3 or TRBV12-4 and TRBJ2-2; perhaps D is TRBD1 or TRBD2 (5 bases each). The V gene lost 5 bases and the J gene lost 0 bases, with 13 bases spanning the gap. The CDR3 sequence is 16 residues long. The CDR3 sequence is CASSPPGRPNTGELFF. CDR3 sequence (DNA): TGTGCCAGCAGTCCTCCGGGACGCCCGAACACCGGGGAGCTGTTTTTT.

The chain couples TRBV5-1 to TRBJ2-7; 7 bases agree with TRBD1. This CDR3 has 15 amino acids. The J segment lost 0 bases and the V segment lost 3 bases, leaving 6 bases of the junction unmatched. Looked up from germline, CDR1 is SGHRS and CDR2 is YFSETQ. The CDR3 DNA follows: TGCGCCAGCAGCTCCAGGGACAGAAGCTCCTACGAGCAGTACTTC. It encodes CASSSRDRSSYEQYF.

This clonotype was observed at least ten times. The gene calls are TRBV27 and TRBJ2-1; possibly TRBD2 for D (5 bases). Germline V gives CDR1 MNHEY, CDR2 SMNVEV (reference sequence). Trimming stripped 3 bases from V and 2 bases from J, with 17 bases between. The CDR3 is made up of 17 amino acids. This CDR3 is CASSFRGRGSPYNEQFF. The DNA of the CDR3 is TGTGCCAGCAGTTTCCGCGGACGGGGAAGCCCCTACAATGAGCAGTTCTTC.

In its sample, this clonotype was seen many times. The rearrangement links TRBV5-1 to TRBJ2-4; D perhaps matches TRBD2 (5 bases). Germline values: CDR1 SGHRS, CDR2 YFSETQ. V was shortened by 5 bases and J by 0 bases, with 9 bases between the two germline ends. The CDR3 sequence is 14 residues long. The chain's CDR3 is CASSRGVAKNIQYF. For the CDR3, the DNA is TGCGCCAGCAGTCGGGGTGTAGCCAAAAACATTCAGTACTTC.

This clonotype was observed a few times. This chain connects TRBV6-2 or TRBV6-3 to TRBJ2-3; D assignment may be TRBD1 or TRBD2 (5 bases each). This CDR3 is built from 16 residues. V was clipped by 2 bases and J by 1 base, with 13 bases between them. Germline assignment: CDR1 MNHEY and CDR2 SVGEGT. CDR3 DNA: TGTGCCAGCAGTTACGCGACCGGGACGGGCACAGATACGCAGTATTTT. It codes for CASSYATGTGTDTQYF.

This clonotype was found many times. The CDR3 sequence is CASSPDSGGYNEQFF. The CDR3 bases are TGTGCCAGCAGCCCCGATAGCGGAGGGTACAATGAGCAGTTCTTC. This chain connects TRBV4-2 to TRBJ2-1; tentative D call: TRBD2 (6 bases). The CDR3 runs to 15 residues. Germline CDR1 reads LGHNA; CDR2 reads YNFKEQ. Trimming pared 4 bases from V and 4 bases from J, leaving 14 bases between.

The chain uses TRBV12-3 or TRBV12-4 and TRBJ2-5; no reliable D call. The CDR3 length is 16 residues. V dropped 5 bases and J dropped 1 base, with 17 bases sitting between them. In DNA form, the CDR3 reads TGTGCCAGCAGTCCCCGCAGGTTAGCCTCCCAAGAGACCCAGTACTTC. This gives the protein CASSPRRLASQETQYF.

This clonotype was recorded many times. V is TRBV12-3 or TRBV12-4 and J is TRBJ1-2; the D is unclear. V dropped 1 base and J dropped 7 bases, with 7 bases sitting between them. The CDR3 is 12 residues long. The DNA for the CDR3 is TGTGCCAGCAGTTTAGGGGCCCCTGGCTACACCTTC. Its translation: CASSLGAPGYTF.

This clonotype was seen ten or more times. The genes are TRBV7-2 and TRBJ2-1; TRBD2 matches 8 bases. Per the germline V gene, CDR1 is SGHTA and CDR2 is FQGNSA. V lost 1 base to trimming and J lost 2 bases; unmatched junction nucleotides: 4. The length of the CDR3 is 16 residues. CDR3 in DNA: TGTGCCAGCAGCTTAGTACGGGGGGGCCCCTACAATGAGCAGTTCTTC. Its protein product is CASSLVRGGPYNEQFF. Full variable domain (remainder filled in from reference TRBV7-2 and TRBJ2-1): GAGVSQSPSNKVTEKGKDVELRCDPISGHTALYWYRQSLGQGLEFLIYFQGNSAPDKSGLPSDRFSAERTGGSVSTLTIQRTQQEDSAVYLCASSLVRGGPYNEQFFGPGTRLTVL.

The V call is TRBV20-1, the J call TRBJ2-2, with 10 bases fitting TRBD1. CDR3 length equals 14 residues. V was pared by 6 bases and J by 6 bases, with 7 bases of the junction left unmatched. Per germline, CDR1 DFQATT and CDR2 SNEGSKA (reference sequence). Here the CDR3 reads CSARRQGASGELFF. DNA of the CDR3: TGCAGTGCCCGTCGACAGGGGGCCTCCGGGGAGCTGTTTTTT.

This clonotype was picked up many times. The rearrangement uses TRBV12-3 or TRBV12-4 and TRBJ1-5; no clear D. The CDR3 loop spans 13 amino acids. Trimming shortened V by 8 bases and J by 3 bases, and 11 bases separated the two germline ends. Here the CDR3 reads CASGVKSNQPQHF. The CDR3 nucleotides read TGTGCCAGCGGAGTAAAATCCAATCAGCCCCAGCATTTT.